A single sample is the source of the 14 T cell receptor beta chains below, sequenced in a study of response to subunit inactivated influenza vaccine. Each CDR3 protein is one row after TCRdb ran MiXCR on the RT-PCR reads. This table holds 450,000 to 550,000 distinct CDR3 sequences, over 25% found once. The sample consisted of CD4+ T cells sorted from PBMCs, taken roughly 5 days after vaccination. The receptors were gathered from a man between 45 and 60 years old who received an inactivated influenza vaccine.

The chain employs TRBV6-5 and TRBJ2-6, with D unresolved. This CDR3 region has 14 residues. Germline CDR1 is MNHEY and CDR2 is SVGAGI. Trimming removed 2 bases from V and 0 bases from J, with 2 bases in between. The CDR3 DNA sequence: TGTGCCAGCAGTTACCTCTCTGGGGCCAACGTCCTGACTTTC. Translating it yields CASSYLSGANVLTF.

The chain couples TRBV6-1 to TRBJ1-2; no definite D call. Germline-derived CDR1 and CDR2 are MNHNS and SASEGT. Trimming took off 9 bases at V and 4 bases at J, with 3 bases between the two ends. This CDR3 has 9 residues. The CDR3 sequence is CARSYGYTF. CDR3 coding DNA: TGTGCCAGAAGCTATGGCTACACCTTC.

V is TRBV7-8 and J is TRBJ2-1, with D tentatively TRBD1 or TRBD2 (5 bases each). There are 15 residues in the CDR3. V dropped 11 bases and J dropped 4 bases, with 21 bases sitting between them. Looked up from germline, CDR1 is SGHVS and CDR2 is FQNEAQ. Here the CDR3 reads CAGGKGGLPYNEQFF. The CDR3 DNA sequence: TGTGCCGGGGGAAAGGGCGGTCTCCCTTACAATGAGCAGTTCTTC.

The chain uses TRBV7-2 and TRBJ2-7; possible D gene TRBD1, 6 bases. V was pared by 1 base and J by 3 bases, with 10 bases between. Germline CDR1 is SGHTA and CDR2 is FQGNSA. This CDR3 spans 14 amino acids. The CDR3 DNA follows: TGTGCCAGCAGCTTAGTTAGGGACAACTACGAGCAGTACTTC. Its protein product is CASSLVRDNYEQYF.

This clonotype showed up just a few times. The chain employs TRBV12-3 or TRBV12-4 and TRBJ2-6; 9 bases are shared with TRBD1. The V segment lost 6 bases and the J segment 4 bases; nucleotides outside the gene matches: 10. The CDR3 spans 17 residues. CDR3 coding DNA: TGTGCCAGCAGGTCGGGACAGGGACTTTCCGGGGCCAACGTCCTGACTTTC. This gives the protein CASRSGQGLSGANVLTF.

Ten or more counts support this clonotype. The genes are TRBV24-1 and TRBJ2-1; 9 bases are shared with TRBD2. Germline values: CDR1 KGHDR, CDR2 SFDVKD. The CDR3 length is 15 residues. The J segment lost 0 bases and the V segment lost 6 bases, leaving 2 bases of the junction unmatched. The CDR3 region is CATSSSGSSYNEQFF. DNA of the CDR3: TGTGCCACCAGTAGTAGCGGGAGCTCCTACAATGAGCAGTTCTTC.

The chain uses TRBV20-1 and TRBJ2-1; 9 bases map to TRBD2. The V gene end was trimmed by 4 bases and the J gene end by 6 bases; junction bases not matched to a gene: 7. The CDR3 has 14 residues. Germline values: CDR1 DFQATT, CDR2 SNEGSKA (reference sequence). This CDR3 is CSATSGRLVNEQFF. Here the CDR3 DNA reads TGCAGTGCTACAAGCGGGAGGTTGGTCAATGAGCAGTTCTTC.

The chain joins TRBV12-3 or TRBV12-4 to TRBJ2-7, with TRBD2 matching 7 bases. V lost 6 bases to trimming and J lost 0 bases; unmatched junction nucleotides: 5. CDR3 length: 14 amino acids. The CDR3 spells CASRVKRDSYEQYF. In nucleotides, the CDR3 is TGTGCCAGCAGGGTAAAGCGGGACTCCTACGAGCAGTACTTC.

The rearrangement joins TRBV20-1 to TRBJ1-6; D possibly corresponds to TRBD1 (5 bases). The V gene lost 1 base and the J gene lost 7 bases, with 14 bases spanning the gap. The germline gives CDR1 DFQATT, CDR2 SNEGSKA (reference sequence). The CDR3 is made up of 15 amino acids. CDR3: CSARVMGGQNSPLHF. In DNA form, the CDR3 reads TGCAGTGCTAGAGTAATGGGTGGACAAAATTCACCCCTCCACTTT.

V usage is TRBV20-1 and J usage is TRBJ1-5; D gene uncertain. CDR1 and CDR2 from the germline V gene are DFQATT and SNEGSKA (reference sequence). This CDR3 is built from 13 residues. Trimming removed 3 bases at V and 5 bases at J, with 11 bases between. CDR3 residues: CSASRSGDQPQHF. Written as DNA, the CDR3 is TGCAGTGCTAGTCGGTCCGGGGATCAGCCCCAGCATTTT.

V gene TRBV18 combines with J gene TRBJ2-1, with 7 positions matching TRBD2. The V segment lost 0 bases and the J segment 2 bases; nucleotides outside the gene matches: 4. This CDR3 has 16 amino acids. Germline assignment: CDR1 KGHSH and CDR2 LQKENI. CDR3 sequence reads: CASSPPGAGAYNEQFF. The CDR3 DNA reads as TGTGCCAGCTCACCACCGGGTGCGGGGGCCTACAATGAGCAGTTCTTC.

A note on this clonotype: At one end the junction does not follow the germline gene, possibly because of a read error. The gene calls are TRBV20-1 and TRBJ2-2; 7 bases match TRBD1. The CDR3 covers 17 residues. Germline loops: CDR1 DFQATT, CDR2 SNEGSKA (reference sequence). CDR3 amino acids: CCARTTGTVGNTGELFF. CDR3 nucleotide sequence: TGCTGTGCTAGAACAACCGGGACAGTTGGAAACACCGGGGAGCTGTTTTTT.

The rearrangement joins TRBV7-2 to TRBJ2-3, with 7 positions matching TRBD1. Trimming at V came to 1 base and at J to 5 bases, leaving 6 bases not matched to a gene. The CDR3 has 15 residues. Germline values: CDR1 SGHTA, CDR2 FQGNSA. This CDR3 reads CASSLGFRGRDTQYF. The CDR3 bases are TGTGCCAGCAGCTTAGGATTCAGGGGGAGAGATACGCAGTATTTT.

The chain links TRBV11-3 to TRBJ2-5; no firm D call. CDR3 length: 12 amino acids. The V and J ends lost 1 base and 7 bases respectively, with 7 bases between them. The germline CDR1 and CDR2 sequences are SGHNT and YENEEA. The CDR3 region has the DNA TGTGCCAGCAGCTTAGGGGCAGGGACCCAGTACTTC. Protein sequence: CASSLGAGTQYF.